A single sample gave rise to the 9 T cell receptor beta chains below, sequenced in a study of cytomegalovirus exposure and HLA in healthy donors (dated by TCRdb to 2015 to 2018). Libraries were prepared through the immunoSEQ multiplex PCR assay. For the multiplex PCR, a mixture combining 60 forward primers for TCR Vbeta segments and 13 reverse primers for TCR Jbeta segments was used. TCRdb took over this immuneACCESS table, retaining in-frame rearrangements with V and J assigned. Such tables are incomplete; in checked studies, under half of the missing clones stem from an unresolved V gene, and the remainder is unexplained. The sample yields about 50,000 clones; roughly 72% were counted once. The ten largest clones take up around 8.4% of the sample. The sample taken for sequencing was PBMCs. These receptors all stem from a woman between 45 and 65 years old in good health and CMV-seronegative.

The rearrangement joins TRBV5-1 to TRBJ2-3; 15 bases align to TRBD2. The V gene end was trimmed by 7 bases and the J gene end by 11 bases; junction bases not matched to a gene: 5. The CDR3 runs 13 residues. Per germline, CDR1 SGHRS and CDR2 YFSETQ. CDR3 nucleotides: TGCGCCAGCGGTCCGGGACTAGCGGGGGGGCAGTATTTT. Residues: CASGPGLAGGQYF.

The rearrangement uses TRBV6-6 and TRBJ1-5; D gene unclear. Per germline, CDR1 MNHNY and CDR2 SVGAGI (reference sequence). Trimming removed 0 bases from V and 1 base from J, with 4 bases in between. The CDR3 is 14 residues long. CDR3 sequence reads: CASSYSGSNQPQHF. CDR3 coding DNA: TGTGCCAGCAGTTACTCCGGGAGCAATCAGCCCCAGCATTTT.

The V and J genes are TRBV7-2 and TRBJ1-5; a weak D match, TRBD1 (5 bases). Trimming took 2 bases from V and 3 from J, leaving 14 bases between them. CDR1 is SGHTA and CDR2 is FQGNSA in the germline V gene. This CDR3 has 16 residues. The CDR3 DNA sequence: TGTGCCAGCAGCTTACGTGGGCCAGGGAACAATCAGCCCCAGCATTTT. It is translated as CASSLRGPGNNQPQHF. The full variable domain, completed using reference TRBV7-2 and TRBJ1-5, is GAGVSQSPSNKVTEKGKDVELRCDPISGHTALYWYRQSLGQGLEFLIYFQGNSAPDKSGLPSDRFSAERTGGSVSTLTIQRTQQEDSAVYLCASSLRGPGNNQPQHFGDGTRLSIL.

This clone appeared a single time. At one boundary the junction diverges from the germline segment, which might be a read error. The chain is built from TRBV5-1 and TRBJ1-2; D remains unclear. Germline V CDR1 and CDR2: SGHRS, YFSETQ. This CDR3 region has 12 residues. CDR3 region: CASKSSNYGYAF. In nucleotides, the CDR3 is TGCGCCAGCAAGAGCTCTAACTATGGCTACGCCTTC. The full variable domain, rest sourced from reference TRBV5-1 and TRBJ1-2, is KAGVTQTPRYLIKTRGQQVTLSCSPISGHRSVSWYQQTPGQGLQFLFEYFSETQRNKGNFPGRFSGRQFSNSRSEMNVSTLELGDSALYLCASKSSNYGYAFGSGTRLTVV.

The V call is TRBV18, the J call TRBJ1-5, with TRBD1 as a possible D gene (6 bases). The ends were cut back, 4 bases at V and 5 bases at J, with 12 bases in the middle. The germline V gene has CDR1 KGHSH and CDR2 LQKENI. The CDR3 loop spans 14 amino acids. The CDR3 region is CASSQGEGDQPQHF. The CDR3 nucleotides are TGTGCCAGCTCACAAGGGGAGGGGGATCAGCCCCAGCATTTT.

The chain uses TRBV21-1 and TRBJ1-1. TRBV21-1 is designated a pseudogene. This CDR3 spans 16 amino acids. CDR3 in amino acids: CASSKDSCFPNTEAFF. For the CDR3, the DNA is TGTGCCAGCAGCAAAGATTCCTGTTTCCCGAACACTGAAGCTTTCTTT.

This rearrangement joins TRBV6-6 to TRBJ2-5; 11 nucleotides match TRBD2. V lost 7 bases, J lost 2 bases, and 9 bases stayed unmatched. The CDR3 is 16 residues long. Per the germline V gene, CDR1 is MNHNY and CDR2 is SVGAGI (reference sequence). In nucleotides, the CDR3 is TGTGCCAGCACCCCGGGGACTAGCGGTATTCAAGAGACCCAGTACTTC. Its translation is CASTPGTSGIQETQYF.

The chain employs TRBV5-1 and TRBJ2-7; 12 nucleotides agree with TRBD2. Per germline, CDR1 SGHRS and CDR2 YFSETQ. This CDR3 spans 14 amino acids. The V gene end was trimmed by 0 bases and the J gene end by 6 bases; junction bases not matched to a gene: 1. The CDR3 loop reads CASSLGLAGVEQYF. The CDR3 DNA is TGCGCCAGCAGCTTGGGACTAGCGGGAGTCGAGCAGTACTTC.

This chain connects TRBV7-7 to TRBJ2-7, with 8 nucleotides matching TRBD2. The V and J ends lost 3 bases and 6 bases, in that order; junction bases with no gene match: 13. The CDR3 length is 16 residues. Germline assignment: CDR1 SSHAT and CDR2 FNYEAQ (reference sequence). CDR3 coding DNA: TGTGCCAGCAGCTTTCAGCCGGGACTAGGGGCCAGCGAGCAGTACTTC. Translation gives CASSFQPGLGASEQYF. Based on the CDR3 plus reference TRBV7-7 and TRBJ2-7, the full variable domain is GAGVSQSPRYKVTKRGQDVTLRCDPISSHATLYWYQQALGQGPEFLTYFNYEAQPDKSGLPSDRFSAERPEGSISTLTIQRTEQRDSAMYRCASSFQPGLGASEQYFGPGTRLTVT.